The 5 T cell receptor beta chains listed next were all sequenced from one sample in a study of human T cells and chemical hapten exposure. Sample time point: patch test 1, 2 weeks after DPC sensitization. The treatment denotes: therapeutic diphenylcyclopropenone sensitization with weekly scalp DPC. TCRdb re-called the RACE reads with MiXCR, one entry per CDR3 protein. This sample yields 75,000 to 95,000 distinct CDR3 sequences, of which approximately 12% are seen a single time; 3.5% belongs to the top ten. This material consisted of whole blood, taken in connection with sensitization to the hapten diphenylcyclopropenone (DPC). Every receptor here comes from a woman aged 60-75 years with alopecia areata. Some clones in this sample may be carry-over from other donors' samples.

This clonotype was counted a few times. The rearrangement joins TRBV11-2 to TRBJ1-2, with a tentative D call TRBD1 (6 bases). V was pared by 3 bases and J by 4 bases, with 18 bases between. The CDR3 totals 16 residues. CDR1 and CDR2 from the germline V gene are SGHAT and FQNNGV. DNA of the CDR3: TGTGCCAGCAGCTTGGAGCACGCACAGGGCGGCTATGGCTACACCTTC. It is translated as CASSLEHAQGGYGYTF.

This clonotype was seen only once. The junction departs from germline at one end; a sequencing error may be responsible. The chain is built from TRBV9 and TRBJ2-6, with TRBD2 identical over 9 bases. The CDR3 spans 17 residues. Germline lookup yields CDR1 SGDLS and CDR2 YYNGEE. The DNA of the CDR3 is TGTGCTAGCAGCGTAGCGGGGGCCCTCTCTGGGGCCAACGTCCTGACTTTC. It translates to CASSVAGALSGANVLTF. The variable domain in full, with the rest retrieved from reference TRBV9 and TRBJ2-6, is DSGVTQTPKHLITATGQRVTLRCSPRSGDLSVYWYQQSLDQGLQFLIQYYNGEERAKGNILERFSAQQFPDLHSELNLSSLELGDSALYFCASSVAGALSGANVLTFGAGSRLTVL.

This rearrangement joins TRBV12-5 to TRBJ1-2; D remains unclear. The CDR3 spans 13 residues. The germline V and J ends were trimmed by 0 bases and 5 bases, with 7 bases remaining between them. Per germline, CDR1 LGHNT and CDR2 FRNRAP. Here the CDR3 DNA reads TGTGCTAGTGGTTTGGTCGGAGCTTATGGCTACACCTTC. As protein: CASGLVGAYGYTF.

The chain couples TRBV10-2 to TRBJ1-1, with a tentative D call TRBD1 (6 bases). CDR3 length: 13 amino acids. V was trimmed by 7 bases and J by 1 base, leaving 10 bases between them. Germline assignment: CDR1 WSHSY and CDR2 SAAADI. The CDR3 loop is CASMGAQNTEAFF. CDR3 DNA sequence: TGCGCCAGCATGGGGGCGCAGAACACTGAAGCTTTCTTT.

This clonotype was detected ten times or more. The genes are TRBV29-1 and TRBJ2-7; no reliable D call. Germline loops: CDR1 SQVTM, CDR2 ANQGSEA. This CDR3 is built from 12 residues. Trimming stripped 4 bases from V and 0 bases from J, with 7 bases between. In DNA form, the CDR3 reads TGCAGCGTTGTTCGGAGCTCCTACGAGCAGTACTTC. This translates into CSVVRSSYEQYF.